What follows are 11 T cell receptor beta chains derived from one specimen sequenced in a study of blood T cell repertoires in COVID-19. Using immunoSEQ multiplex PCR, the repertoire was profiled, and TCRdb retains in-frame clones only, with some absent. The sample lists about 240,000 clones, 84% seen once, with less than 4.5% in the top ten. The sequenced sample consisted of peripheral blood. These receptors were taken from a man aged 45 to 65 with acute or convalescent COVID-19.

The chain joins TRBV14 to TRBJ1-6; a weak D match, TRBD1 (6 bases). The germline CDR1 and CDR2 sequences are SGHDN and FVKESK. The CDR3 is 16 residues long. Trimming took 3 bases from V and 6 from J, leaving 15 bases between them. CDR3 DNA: TGTGCCAGCAGCCAGTACAACAGGGACACTAATTCACCCCTCCACTTT. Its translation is CASSQYNRDTNSPLHF.

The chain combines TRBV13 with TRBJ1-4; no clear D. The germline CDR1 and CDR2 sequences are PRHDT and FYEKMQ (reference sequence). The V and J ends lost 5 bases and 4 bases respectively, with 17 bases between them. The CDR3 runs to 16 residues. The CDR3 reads CASSPGMGLNNEKLFF. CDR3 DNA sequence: TGTGCCAGCAGCCCGGGGATGGGCCTCAATAATGAAAAACTGTTTTTT.

In DNA form, the CDR3 reads TGTGCCAGTAGTATTGGGGTCCGCGCGGGAAATTCACCCCTCCACTTT. Translating it yields CASSIGVRAGNSPLHF. The chain couples TRBV19 to TRBJ1-6; D gene uncertain. Per the germline V gene, CDR1 is LNHDA and CDR2 is SQIVND (reference sequence). Trimming cost V 3 bases and J 7 bases, with 16 bases left between them. The CDR3 has 16 residues.

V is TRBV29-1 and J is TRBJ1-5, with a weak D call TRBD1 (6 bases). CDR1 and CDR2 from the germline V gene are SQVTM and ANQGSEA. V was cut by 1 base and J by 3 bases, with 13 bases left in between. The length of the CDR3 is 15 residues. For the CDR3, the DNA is TGCAGCGTTGAAGCGGCAGGGGCCCACAATCAGCCCCAGCATTTT. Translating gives CSVEAAGAHNQPQHF.

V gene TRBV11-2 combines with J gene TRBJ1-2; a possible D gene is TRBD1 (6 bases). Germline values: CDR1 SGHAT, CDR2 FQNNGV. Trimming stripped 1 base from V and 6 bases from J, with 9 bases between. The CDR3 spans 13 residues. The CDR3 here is CASSLGTGNGYTF. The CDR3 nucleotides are TGTGCCAGCAGCTTAGGAACAGGGAATGGCTACACCTTC.

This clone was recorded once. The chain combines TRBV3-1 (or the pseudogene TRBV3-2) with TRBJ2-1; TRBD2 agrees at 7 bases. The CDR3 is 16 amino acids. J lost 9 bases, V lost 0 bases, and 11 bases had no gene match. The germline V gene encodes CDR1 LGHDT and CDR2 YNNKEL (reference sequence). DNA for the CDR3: TGTGCCAGCAGCCAAGATTTGCCTACTAGCGTCGCTGAGCAGTTCTTC. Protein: CASSQDLPTSVAEQFF.

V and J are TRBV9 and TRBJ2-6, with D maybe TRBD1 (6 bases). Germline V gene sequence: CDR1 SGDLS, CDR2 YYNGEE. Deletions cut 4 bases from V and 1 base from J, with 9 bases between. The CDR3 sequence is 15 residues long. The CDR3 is CASSSQGSGANVLTF. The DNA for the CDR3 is TGTGCCAGCAGCTCACAGGGTTCTGGGGCCAACGTCCTGACTTTC.

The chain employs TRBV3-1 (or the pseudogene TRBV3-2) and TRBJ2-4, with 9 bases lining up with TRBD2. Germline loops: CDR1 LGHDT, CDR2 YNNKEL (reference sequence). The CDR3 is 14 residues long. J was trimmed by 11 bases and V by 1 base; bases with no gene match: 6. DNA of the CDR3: TGTGCCAGCAGCCAAGCCGGGACTAGCAGGGTTCAGTACTTC. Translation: CASSQAGTSRVQYF.

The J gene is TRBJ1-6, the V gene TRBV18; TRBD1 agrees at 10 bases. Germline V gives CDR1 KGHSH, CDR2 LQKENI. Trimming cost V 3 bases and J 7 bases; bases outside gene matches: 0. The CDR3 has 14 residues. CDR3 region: CASSPDRGNSPLHF. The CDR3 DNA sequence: TGTGCCAGCTCACCGGACAGGGGGAATTCACCCCTCCACTTT.

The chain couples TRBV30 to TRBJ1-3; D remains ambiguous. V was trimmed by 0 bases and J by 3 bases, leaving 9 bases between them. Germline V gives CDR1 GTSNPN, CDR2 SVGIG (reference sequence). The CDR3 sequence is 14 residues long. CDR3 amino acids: CAWSVGGFGNTIYF. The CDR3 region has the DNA TGTGCCTGGAGTGTCGGAGGATTTGGAAACACCATATATTTT.

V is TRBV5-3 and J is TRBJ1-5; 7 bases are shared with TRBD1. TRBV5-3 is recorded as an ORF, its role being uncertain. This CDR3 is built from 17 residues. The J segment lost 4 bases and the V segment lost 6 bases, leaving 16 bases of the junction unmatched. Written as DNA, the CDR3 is TGTGCCAGAATGAGAGACAGGGCCCAAATCTGGAATCAGCCCCAGCATTTT. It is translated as CARMRDRAQIWNQPQHF.